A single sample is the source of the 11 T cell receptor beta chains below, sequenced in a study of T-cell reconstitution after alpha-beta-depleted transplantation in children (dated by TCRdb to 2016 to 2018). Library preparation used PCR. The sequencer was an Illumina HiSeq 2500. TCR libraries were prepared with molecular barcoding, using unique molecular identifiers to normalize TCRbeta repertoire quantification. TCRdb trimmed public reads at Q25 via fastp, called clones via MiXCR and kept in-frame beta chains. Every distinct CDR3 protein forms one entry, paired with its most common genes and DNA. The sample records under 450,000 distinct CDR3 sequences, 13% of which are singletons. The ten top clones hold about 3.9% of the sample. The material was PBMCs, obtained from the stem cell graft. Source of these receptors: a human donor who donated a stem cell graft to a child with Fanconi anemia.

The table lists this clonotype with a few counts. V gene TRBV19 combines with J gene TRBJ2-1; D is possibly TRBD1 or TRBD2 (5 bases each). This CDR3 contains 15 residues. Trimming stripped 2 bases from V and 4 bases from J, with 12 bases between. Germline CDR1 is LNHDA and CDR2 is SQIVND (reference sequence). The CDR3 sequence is CASSISGREYNEQFF. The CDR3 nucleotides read TGTGCCAGTAGTATATCGGGCAGGGAGTACAATGAGCAGTTCTTC.

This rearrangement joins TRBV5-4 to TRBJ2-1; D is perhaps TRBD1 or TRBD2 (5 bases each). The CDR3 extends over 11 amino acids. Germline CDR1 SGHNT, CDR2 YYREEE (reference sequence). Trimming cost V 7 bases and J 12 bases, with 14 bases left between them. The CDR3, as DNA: TGTGCCAGCCGTCGGGACGGTGTGCAGTTCTTC. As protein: CASRRDGVQFF.

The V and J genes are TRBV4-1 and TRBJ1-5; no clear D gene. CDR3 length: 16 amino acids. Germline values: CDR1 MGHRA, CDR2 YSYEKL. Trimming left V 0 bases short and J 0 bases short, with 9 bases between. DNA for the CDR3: TGCGCCAGCAGCCAAGAGGGGAGTTATAGCAATCAGCCCCAGCATTTT. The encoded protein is CASSQEGSYSNQPQHF.

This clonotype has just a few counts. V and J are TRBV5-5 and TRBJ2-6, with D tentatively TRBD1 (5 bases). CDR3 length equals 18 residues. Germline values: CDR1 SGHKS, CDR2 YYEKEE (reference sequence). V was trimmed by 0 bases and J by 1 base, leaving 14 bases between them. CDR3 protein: CASSLAPTVVSGANVLTF. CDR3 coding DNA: TGTGCCAGCAGCTTGGCCCCGACAGTAGTATCTGGGGCCAACGTCCTGACTTTC.

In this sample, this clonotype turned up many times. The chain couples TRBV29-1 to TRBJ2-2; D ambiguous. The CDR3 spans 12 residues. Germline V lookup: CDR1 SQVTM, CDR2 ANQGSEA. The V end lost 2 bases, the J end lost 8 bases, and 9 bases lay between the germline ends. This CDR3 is CSVEPFRGELFF. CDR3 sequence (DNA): TGCAGCGTTGAACCTTTCCGAGGGGAGCTGTTTTTT.

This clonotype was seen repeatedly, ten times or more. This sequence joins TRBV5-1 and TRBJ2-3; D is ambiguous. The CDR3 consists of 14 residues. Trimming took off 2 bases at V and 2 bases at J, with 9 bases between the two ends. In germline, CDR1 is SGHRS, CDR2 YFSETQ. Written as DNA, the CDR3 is TGCGCCAGCAGCTTCGGTAGATCCACAGATACGCAGTATTTT. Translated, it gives CASSFGRSTDTQYF. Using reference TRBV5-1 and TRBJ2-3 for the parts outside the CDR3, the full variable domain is KAGVTQTPRYLIKTRGQQVTLSCSPISGHRSVSWYQQTPGQGLQFLFEYFSETQRNKGNFPGRFSGRQFSNSRSEMNVSTLELGDSALYLCASSFGRSTDTQYFGPGTRLTVL.

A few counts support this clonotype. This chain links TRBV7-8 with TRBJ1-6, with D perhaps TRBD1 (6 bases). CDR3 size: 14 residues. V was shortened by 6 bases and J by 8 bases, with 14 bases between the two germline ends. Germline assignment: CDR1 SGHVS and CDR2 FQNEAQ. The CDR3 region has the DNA TGTGCCAGCAGATTGGACAGCACGGATTCACCCCTCCACTTT. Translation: CASRLDSTDSPLHF.

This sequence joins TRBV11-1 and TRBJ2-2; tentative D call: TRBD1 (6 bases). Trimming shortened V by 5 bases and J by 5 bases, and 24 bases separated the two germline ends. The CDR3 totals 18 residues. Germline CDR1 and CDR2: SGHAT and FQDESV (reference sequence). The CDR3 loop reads CASSPGPGQTSRTGELFF. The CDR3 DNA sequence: TGTGCCAGCAGCCCGGGCCCCGGACAGACGTCGAGGACCGGGGAGCTGTTTTTT.

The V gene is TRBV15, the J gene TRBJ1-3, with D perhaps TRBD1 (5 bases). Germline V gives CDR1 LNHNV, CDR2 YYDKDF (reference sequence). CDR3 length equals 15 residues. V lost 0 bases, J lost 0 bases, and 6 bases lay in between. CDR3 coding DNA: TGTGCCACCAGCAGAGAGGGGCCCTCTGGAAACACCATATATTTT. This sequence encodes CATSREGPSGNTIYF. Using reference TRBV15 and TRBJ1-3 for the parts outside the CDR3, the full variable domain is DAMVIQNPRYQVTQFGKPVTLSCSQTLNHNVMYWYQQKSSQAPKLLFHYYDKDFNNEADTPDNFQSRRPNTSFCFLDIRSPGLGDTAMYLCATSREGPSGNTIYFGEGSWLTVV.

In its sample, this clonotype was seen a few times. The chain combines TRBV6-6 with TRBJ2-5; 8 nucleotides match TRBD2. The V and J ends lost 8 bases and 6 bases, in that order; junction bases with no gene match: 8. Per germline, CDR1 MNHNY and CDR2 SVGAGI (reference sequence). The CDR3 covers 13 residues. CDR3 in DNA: TGTGCCAGCCACCGGGGGGGCTTGAAGACCCAGTACTTC. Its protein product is CASHRGGLKTQYF.

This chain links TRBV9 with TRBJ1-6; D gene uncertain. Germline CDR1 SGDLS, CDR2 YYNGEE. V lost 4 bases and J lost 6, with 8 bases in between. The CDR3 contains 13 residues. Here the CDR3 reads CASSPGGNSPLHF. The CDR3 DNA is TGTGCCAGCAGCCCTGGCGGTAATTCACCCCTCCACTTT.